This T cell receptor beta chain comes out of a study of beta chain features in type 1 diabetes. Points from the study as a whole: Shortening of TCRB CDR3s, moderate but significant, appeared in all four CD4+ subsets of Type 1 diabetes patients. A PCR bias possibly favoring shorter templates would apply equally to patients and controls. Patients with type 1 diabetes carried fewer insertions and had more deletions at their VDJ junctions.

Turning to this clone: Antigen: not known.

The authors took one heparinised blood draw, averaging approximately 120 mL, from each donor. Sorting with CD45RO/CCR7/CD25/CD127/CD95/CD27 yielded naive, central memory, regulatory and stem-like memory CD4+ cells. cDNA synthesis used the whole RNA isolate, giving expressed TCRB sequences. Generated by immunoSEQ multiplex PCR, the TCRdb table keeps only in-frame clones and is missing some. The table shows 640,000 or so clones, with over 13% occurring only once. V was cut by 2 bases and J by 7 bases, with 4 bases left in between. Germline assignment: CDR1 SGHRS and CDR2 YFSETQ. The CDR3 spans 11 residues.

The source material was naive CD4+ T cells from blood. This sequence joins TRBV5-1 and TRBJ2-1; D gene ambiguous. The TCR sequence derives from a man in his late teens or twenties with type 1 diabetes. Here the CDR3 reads CASSFQNEQFF. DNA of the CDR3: TGCGCCAGCAGCTTTCAAAATGAGCAGTTCTTC.